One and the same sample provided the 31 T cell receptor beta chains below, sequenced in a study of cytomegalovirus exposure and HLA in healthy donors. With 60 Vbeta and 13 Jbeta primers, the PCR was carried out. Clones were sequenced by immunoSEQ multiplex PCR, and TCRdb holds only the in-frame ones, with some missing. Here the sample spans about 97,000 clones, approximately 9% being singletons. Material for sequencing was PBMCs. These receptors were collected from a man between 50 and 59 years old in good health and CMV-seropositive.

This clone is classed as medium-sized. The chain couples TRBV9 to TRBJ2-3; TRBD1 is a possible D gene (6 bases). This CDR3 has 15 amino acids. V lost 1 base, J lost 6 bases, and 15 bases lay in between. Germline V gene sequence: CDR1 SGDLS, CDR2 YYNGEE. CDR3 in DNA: TGTGCCAGCAGCGTACAGGGCAGGGGCGGGGATACGCAGTATTTT. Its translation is CASSVQGRGGDTQYF.

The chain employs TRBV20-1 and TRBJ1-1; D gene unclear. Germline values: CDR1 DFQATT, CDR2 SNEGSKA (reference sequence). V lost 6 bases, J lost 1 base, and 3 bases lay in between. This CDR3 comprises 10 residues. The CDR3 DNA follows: TGCAGTGCCTCGAACACTGAAGCTTTCTTT. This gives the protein CSASNTEAFF.

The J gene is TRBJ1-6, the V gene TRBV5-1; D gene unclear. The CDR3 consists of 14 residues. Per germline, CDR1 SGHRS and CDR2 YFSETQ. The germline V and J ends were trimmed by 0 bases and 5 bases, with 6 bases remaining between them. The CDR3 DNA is TGCGCCAGCAGCTTGGTGGAGGATAATTCACCCCTCCACTTT. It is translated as CASSLVEDNSPLHF.

The CDR3 coding sequence is TGCGCCAGCAGCCCTACCATAGCGGGAGTGGGCAATGAGCAGTTCTTC. It specifies CASSPTIAGVGNEQFF. This sequence joins TRBV5-1 and TRBJ2-1; 9 bases align to TRBD2. The CDR3 has 16 amino acids. Germline values: CDR1 SGHRS, CDR2 YFSETQ. J gave up 6 bases and V 4 bases, and 11 bases lay outside the gene matches.

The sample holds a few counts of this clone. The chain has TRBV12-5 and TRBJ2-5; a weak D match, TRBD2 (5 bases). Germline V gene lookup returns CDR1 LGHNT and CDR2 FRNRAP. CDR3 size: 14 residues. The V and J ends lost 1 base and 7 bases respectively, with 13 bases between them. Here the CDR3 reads CASGLGAPRGTQYF. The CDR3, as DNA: TGTGCTAGTGGTTTGGGGGCACCCCGGGGGACCCAGTACTTC.

In DNA form, the CDR3 reads TGTGCCAGCAGGGCCGGGAGGGGTAATTCACCCCTCCACTTT. This translates into CASRAGRGNSPLHF. V usage is TRBV6-1 and J usage is TRBJ1-6; D might be TRBD1 (5 bases). From germline, CDR1 is MNHNS and CDR2 SASEGT. V lost 6 bases, J lost 6 bases, and 12 bases lay in between. CDR3 size: 14 residues.

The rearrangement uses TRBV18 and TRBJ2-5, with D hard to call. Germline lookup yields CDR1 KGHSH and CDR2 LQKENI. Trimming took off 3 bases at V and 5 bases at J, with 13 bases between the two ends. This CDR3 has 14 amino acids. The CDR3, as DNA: TGTGCCAGCTCACCTGGCCAACCGAGGGAGACCCAGTACTTC. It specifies CASSPGQPRETQYF.

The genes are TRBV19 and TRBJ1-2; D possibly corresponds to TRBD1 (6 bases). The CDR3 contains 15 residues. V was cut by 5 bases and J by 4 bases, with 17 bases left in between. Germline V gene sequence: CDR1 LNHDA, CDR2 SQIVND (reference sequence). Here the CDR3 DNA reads TGTGCCAGTAGTTCCCGTCTCGGACAGTCCTATGGCTACACCTTC. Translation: CASSSRLGQSYGYTF.

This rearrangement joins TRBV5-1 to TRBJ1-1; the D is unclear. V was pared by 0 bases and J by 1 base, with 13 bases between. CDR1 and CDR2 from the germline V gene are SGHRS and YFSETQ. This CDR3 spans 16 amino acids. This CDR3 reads CASSLGPGLGNTEAFF. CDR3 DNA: TGCGCCAGCAGCTTGGGGCCGGGATTGGGGAACACTGAAGCTTTCTTT.

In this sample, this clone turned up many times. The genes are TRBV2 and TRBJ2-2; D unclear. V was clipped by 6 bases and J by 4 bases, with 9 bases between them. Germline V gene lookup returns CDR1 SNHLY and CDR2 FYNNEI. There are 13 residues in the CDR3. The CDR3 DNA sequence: TGTGCCAGCAGGGTAGACTCCACCGGGGAGCTGTTTTTT. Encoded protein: CASRVDSTGELFF.

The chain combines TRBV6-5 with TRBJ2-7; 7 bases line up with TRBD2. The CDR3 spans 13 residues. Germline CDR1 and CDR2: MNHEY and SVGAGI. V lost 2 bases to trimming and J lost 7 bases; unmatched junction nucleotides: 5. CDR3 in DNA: TGTGCCAGCAGTTACCCGGGGACTAATGAGCAGTACTTC. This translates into CASSYPGTNEQYF.

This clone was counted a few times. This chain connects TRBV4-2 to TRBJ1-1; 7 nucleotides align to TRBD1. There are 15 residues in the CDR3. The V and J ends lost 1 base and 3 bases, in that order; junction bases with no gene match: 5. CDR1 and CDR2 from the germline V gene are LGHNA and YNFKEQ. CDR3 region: CASSQAADRDTEAFF. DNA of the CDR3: TGTGCCAGCAGCCAAGCGGCCGACAGGGACACTGAAGCTTTCTTT.

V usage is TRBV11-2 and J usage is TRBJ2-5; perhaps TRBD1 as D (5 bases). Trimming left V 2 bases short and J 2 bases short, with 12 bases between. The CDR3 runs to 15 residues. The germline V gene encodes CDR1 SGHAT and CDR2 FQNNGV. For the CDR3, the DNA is TGTGCCAGCAGCTTACCCGAAGCAGGGCAAGAGACCCAGTACTTC. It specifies CASSLPEAGQETQYF.

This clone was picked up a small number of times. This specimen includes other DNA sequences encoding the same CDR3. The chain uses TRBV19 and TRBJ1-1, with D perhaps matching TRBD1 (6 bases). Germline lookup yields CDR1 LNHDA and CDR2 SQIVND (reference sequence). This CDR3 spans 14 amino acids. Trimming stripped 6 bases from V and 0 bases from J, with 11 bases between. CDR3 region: CASRDSAMNTEAFF. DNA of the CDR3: TGTGCCAGTAGGGACAGTGCGATGAACACTGAAGCTTTCTTT. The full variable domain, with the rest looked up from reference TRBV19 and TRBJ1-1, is DGGITQSPKYLFRKEGQNVTLSCEQNLNHDAMYWYRQDPGQGLRLIYYSQIVNDFQKGDIAEGYSVSREKKESFPLTVTSAQKNPTAFYLCASRDSAMNTEAFFGQGTRLTVV.

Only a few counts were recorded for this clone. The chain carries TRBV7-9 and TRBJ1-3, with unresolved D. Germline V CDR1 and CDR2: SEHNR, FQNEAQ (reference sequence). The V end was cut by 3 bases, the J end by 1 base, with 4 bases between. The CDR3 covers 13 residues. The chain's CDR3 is CASSFLSGNTIYF. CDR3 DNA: TGTGCCAGCAGCTTCCTGTCTGGAAACACCATATATTTT.

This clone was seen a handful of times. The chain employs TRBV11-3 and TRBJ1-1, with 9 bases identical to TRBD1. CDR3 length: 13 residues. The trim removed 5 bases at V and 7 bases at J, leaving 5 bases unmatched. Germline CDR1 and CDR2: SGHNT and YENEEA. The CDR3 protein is CASSPTGGVEAFF. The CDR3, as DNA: TGTGCCAGCAGCCCTACAGGGGGCGTTGAAGCTTTCTTT.

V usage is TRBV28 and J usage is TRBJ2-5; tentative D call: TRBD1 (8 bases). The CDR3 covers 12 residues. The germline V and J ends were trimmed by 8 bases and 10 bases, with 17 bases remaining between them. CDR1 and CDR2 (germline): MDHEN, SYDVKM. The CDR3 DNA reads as TGTGCCAGCGTGTACAGGGGGGGTGGCCAGTACTTC. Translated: CASVYRGGGQYF.

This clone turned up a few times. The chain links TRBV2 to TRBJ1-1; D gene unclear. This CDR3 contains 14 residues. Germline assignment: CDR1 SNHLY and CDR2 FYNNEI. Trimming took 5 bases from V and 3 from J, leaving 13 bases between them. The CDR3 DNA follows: TGTGCCAGCAGTAAGGCAGGATTCGACACTGAAGCTTTCTTT. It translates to CASSKAGFDTEAFF.

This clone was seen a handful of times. The CDR3 is CASSLVESSYNEQFF. The CDR3 DNA is TGTGCCAGCAGCCTAGTAGAGAGCTCCTACAATGAGCAGTTCTTC. The chain links TRBV2 to TRBJ2-1; unclear D gene. The germline CDR1 and CDR2 sequences are SNHLY and FYNNEI. CDR3 length: 15 amino acids. V was pared by 6 bases and J by 0 bases, with 12 bases between.

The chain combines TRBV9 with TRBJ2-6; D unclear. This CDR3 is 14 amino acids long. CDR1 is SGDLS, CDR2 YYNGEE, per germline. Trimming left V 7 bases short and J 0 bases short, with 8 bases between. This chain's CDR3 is CASGPVSGANVLTF. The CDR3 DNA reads TGTGCCAGCGGGCCGGTCTCTGGGGCCAACGTCCTGACTTTC.

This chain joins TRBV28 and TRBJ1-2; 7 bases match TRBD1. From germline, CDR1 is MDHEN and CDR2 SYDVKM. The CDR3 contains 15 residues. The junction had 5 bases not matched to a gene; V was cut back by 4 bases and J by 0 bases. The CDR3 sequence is CASSSPTGSNYGYTF. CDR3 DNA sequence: TGTGCCAGCAGTTCTCCGACAGGGTCTAACTATGGCTACACCTTC.

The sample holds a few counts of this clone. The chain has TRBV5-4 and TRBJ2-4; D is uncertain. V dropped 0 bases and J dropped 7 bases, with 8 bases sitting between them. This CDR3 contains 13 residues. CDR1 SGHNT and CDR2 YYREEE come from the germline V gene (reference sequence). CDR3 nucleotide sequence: TGTGCCAGCAGCTTGGCCATTGAGAACATTCAGTACTTC. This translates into CASSLAIENIQYF.

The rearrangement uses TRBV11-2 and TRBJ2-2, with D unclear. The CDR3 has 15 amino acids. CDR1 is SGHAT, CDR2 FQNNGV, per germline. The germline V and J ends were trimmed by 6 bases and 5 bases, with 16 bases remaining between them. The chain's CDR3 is CASSEAGSSTGELFF. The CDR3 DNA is TGTGCCAGCAGTGAAGCCGGTTCTAGTACCGGGGAGCTGTTTTTT. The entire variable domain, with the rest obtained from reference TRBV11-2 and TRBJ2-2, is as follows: EAGVAQSPRYKIIEKRQSVAFWCNPISGHATLYWYQQILGQGPKLLIQFQNNGVVDDSQLPKDRFSAERLKGVDSTLKIQPAKLEDSAVYLCASSEAGSSTGELFFGEGSRLTVL.

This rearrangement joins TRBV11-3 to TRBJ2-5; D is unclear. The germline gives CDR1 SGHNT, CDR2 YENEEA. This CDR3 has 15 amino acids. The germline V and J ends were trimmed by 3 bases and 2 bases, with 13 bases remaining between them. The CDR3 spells CASSLTPEQQETQYF. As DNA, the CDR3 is TGTGCCAGCAGCTTGACCCCGGAACAGCAAGAGACCCAGTACTTC.

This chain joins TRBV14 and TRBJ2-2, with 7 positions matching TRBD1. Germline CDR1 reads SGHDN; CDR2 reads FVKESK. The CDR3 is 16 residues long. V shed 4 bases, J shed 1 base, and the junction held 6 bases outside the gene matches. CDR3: CASSPAGTENTGELFF. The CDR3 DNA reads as TGTGCCAGCAGCCCGGCCGGGACAGAGAACACCGGGGAGCTGTTTTTT. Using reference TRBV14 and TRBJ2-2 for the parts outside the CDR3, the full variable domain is EAGVTQFPSHSVIEKGQTVTLRCDPISGHDNLYWYRRVMGKEIKFLLHFVKESKQDESGMPNNRFLAERTGGTYSTLKVQPAELEDSGVYFCASSPAGTENTGELFFGEGSRLTVL.

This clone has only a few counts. The CDR3 sequence is CASSGTSGSYNEQFF. CDR3 sequence (DNA): TGTGCCAGCAGTGGGACTAGCGGCTCCTACAATGAGCAGTTCTTC. The chain recombines TRBV6-1 with TRBJ2-1; TRBD2 matches 10 bases. The germline V gene encodes CDR1 MNHNS and CDR2 SASEGT. The CDR3 extends over 15 amino acids. V was clipped by 4 bases and J by 0 bases; unmatched bases: 0.

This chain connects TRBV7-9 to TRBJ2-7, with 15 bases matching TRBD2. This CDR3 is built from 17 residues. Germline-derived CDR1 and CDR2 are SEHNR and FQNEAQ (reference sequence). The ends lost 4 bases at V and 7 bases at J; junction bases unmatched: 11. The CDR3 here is CASSSRTSGRAPVEQYF. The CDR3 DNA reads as TGTGCCAGCAGCTCACGGACTAGCGGGAGGGCCCCAGTGGAGCAGTACTTC.

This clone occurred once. The chain's CDR3 is CASSLDGTGDQPQHF. CDR3 DNA: TGTGCCAGCAGCCTCGACGGGACAGGGGATCAGCCCCAGCATTTT. This sequence joins TRBV9 and TRBJ1-5; 10 nucleotides align to TRBD1. Trimming cost V 4 bases and J 5 bases; bases outside gene matches: 6. CDR1 and CDR2 (germline): SGDLS, YYNGEE. The CDR3 loop spans 15 amino acids.

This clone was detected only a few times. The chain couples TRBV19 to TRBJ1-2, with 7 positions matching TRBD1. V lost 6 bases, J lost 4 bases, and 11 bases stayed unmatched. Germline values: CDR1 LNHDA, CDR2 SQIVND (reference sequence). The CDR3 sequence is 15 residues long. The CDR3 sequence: CASSRLTGRFYGYTF. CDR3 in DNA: TGTGCCAGTAGCAGGTTGACAGGGAGATTCTATGGCTACACCTTC.

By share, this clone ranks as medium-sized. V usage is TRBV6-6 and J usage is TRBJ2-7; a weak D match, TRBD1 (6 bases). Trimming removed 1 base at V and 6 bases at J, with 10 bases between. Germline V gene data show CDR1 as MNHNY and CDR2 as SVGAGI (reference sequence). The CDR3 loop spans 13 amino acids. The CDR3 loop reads CASSYLGAAEQYF. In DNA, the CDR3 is TGTGCCAGCAGTTACTTGGGGGCGGCCGAGCAGTACTTC.

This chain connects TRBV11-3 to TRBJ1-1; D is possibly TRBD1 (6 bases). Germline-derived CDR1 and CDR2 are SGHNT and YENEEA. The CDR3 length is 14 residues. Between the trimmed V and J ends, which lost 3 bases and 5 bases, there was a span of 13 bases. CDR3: CASSLAGATTEAFF. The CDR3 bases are TGTGCCAGCAGCTTGGCAGGGGCTACGACTGAAGCTTTCTTT.